This T cell receptor beta chain comes out of a study of T cell responses to AZD1222 COVID-19 vaccine. Findings and caveats of the study: Spike was spanned by vaccine-associated CD4 TCRs, which were dominant at 160-218 and 743-854. The donor group comprised mostly white British people and more females; the analysis possibly underestimated clonal diversity.

Assay used: immunoSEQ multiplex PCR; TCRdb lists only in-frame clones, some missing. The data contain 200,000 to 300,000 clones, 85% to 95% of them singletons. Concerning this clone itself: Its antigen is unidentified.

The V gene's germline CDR1 is SGHRS and CDR2 YFSETQ. V was shortened by 0 bases and J by 4 bases, with 8 bases between the two germline ends. The CDR3 spans 14 residues. The receptor comes from an adult in good health. V is TRBV5-1 and J is TRBJ1-3; D is uncertain. Sequences were derived from peripheral blood, sampled on day 0 of AZD1222 vaccination. The CDR3 bases are TGCGCCAGCAGCTTGGAAGTAGGCGGAAACACCATATATTTT. Its translation: CASSLEVGGNTIYF.